The sequence of this TCR beta chain was determined in a study of PD-1 blockade in classical Hodgkin lymphoma. Study-wide findings and caveats: Sources of repertoire differences remain undefined, possibly disease activity or prior therapy. CD4+ TCR diversity climbed significantly by C4D1, unlike CD8+ TCR diversity.

In regard to this clone: Its antigen remains unidentified.

Every patient experienced relapse after autologous stem cell transplantation, and brentuximab vedotin exposure varied. Here immunoSEQ multiplex PCR was the method, and the copy in TCRdb shows in-frame clones only, minus some. The repertoire holds roughly 17,000 clones, more than 60% seen once, with roughly 4.4% in the top ten. This CDR3 region has 18 residues. The TCR sequence derives from a human donor with classical Hodgkin lymphoma. This rearrangement joins TRBV21-1 to TRBJ2-1; TRBD2 is the table's D call and was not checked against the DNA. TRBV21-1 is a known pseudogene. Sequenced here: peripheral blood mononuclear cells (PBMCs), sampled at baseline. This CDR3 is CASTPGLAGESGYNEQFF. CDR3 nucleotide sequence: TGTGCCAGCACACCAGGACTAGCGGGAGAGTCAGGTTACAATGAGCAGTTCTTC.